The T cell receptor (beta chain) under discussion was sequenced for a study of blood T cell repertoires in COVID-19. At the level of the study: Samples came from the United States, Italy and Spain, spanning acute and convalescent COVID-19. Sources were T cells, B-cell-depleted T cells, or PBMCs; the material itself was cDNA or gDNA.

Authors' processing steps: Reference gene primer amplification in the assay estimated nucleated cell counts. The table came from immunoSEQ multiplex PCR; TCRdb's copy has only in-frame clones and leaves some out. That table furnishes V, J and clone size, whereas the DNA furnished D and trimming. This sample has approximately 84,000 clones, with 75% to 90% found just once. Germline V gene data show CDR1 as SNHLY and CDR2 as FYNNEI. The V and J ends lost 3 bases and 3 bases, in that order; junction bases with no gene match: 4. This CDR3 region has 14 residues. The rearrangement links TRBV2 to TRBJ2-7, with TRBD1 matching 8 bases. The sample taken for sequencing was peripheral blood. The receptor comes from a human donor with active COVID-19. The donor label of this sample is uncertain. The CDR3 is CASSDTDRVYEQYF. The CDR3 DNA follows: TGTGCCAGCAGTGATACGGACAGGGTCTACGAGCAGTACTTC.